The 17 T cell receptor beta chains given below trace back to one sample, sequenced in a study of blood T cell repertoires in COVID-19. The data were produced by immunoSEQ multiplex PCR, yet TCRdb's version contains in-frame clones alone and is incomplete. Seen here are around 68,000 clones, 89% observed once, and the top ten hold more than 8%. Material for sequencing was peripheral blood. The receptors derive from a man aged 45-65 years with active COVID-19.

This chain uses TRBV2 with TRBJ2-3; the match to TRBD1 covers 8 bases. Germline loops: CDR1 SNHLY, CDR2 FYNNEI. The junction had 18 bases not matched to a gene; V was cut back by 6 bases and J by 4 bases. This CDR3 is 18 amino acids long. DNA of the CDR3: TGTGCCAGCAGCCGAAATAAACCCGGGACAGGAGCAGCAGATACGCAGTATTTT. Translating gives CASSRNKPGTGAADTQYF.

The chain carries TRBV5-4 and TRBJ2-7; 11 bases match TRBD1. The germline gives CDR1 SGHNT, CDR2 YYREEE (reference sequence). After removal of 3 bases from V and 5 bases from J, the junction contained 4 bases not matched to a gene. The CDR3 runs 14 residues. The DNA for the CDR3 is TGTGCCAGCAGCTGGGGACAGGGGGTTGACGAGCAGTACTTC. Its protein is CASSWGQGVDEQYF. The variable domain in full, completed from reference TRBV5-4 and TRBJ2-7, reads ETGVTQSPTHLIKTRGQQVTLRCSSQSGHNTVSWYQQALGQGPQFIFQYYREEENGRGNFPPRFSGLQFPNYSSELNVNALELDDSALYLCASSWGQGVDEQYFGPGTRLTVT.

This sequence joins TRBV27 and TRBJ1-2; D might be TRBD1 (6 bases). Germline loops: CDR1 MNHEY, CDR2 SMNVEV (reference sequence). The V gene lost 6 bases and the J gene lost 5 bases, with 16 bases spanning the gap. The CDR3 runs to 14 residues. CDR3 in DNA: TGTGCCAGCAGAATGTTGACAGGCCGGTATGGCTACACCTTC. Its translation: CASRMLTGRYGYTF.

V is TRBV5-4 and J is TRBJ2-1, with TRBD2 matching over 8 bases. V shed 4 bases and J 7 bases; nucleotides not matched to a gene: 13. This CDR3 spans 16 amino acids. The germline gives CDR1 SGHNT, CDR2 YYREEE (reference sequence). CDR3 sequence (DNA): TGTGCCAGCAGCCCCGGGGGTAGCGGGGTAAGGAATGAGCAGTTCTTC. Protein: CASSPGGSGVRNEQFF.

The CDR3 here is CASSNQIGTDTQYF. The CDR3 coding sequence is TGTGCCAGCAGTAACCAGATTGGCACAGATACGCAGTATTTT. The genes are TRBV13 and TRBJ2-3, with D unclear. V lost 6 bases and J lost 1, with 11 bases in between. This CDR3 spans 14 amino acids. Germline CDR1 and CDR2: PRHDT and FYEKMQ (reference sequence).

The chain couples TRBV14 to TRBJ2-7; D might be TRBD1 (6 bases). CDR1 and CDR2 from the germline V gene are SGHDN and FVKESK. The CDR3 loop spans 12 amino acids. Between the trimmed V and J ends, which lost 4 bases and 4 bases, there was a span of 8 bases. The CDR3 nucleotides read TGTGCCAGCAGCCGGACAGTTTACGAGCAGTACTTC. This sequence encodes CASSRTVYEQYF. The complete variable domain, with remaining parts taken from reference TRBV14 and TRBJ2-7, reads EAGVTQFPSHSVIEKGQTVTLRCDPISGHDNLYWYRRVMGKEIKFLLHFVKESKQDESGMPNNRFLAERTGGTYSTLKVQPAELEDSGVYFCASSRTVYEQYFGPGTRLTVT.

The rearrangement joins TRBV5-4 to TRBJ2-2, with a weak D call TRBD1 (6 bases). The germline V gene has CDR1 SGHNT and CDR2 YYREEE (reference sequence). The CDR3 contains 15 residues. The V end was cut by 4 bases, the J end by 4 bases, with 14 bases between. CDR3 residues: CASSPVQGGTGELFF. CDR3 DNA sequence: TGTGCCAGCAGCCCCGTCCAAGGGGGCACCGGGGAGCTGTTTTTT. The full variable domain, with the rest looked up from reference TRBV5-4 and TRBJ2-2, is ETGVTQSPTHLIKTRGQQVTLRCSSQSGHNTVSWYQQALGQGPQFIFQYYREEENGRGNFPPRFSGLQFPNYSSELNVNALELDDSALYLCASSPVQGGTGELFFGEGSRLTVL.

The V call is TRBV6-6, the J call TRBJ2-7; TRBD1 matches 9 bases. V trimming: 5 bases; J trimming: 1 base; junction bases outside the gene matches: 9. The CDR3 contains 16 residues. Per germline, CDR1 MNHNY and CDR2 SVGAGI (reference sequence). The CDR3 nucleotides read TGTGCCAGCAGTCGACAGGGACAGGGCGTGTCCTACGAGCAGTACTTC. Protein sequence: CASSRQGQGVSYEQYF.

J is TRBJ1-3 and V is TRBV18, with D tentatively TRBD1 (6 bases). Trimming removed 3 bases from V and 4 bases from J, with 13 bases in between. CDR3 length: 15 residues. Germline assignment: CDR1 KGHSH and CDR2 LQKENI. CDR3 nucleotides: TGTGCCAGCTCACCTATGACAGGCACGGGAAACACCATATATTTT. It is translated as CASSPMTGTGNTIYF.

The rearrangement links TRBV11-3 to TRBJ2-5; 10 bases agree with TRBD2. Germline CDR1 SGHNT, CDR2 YENEEA. V trimming: 5 bases; J trimming: 1 base; junction bases outside the gene matches: 10. The CDR3 covers 17 residues. The CDR3 loop reads CASSPRPSGGAQETQYF. Written as DNA, the CDR3 is TGTGCCAGCAGCCCCCGCCCCAGCGGGGGGGCCCAAGAGACCCAGTACTTC.

The rearrangement joins TRBV6-5 to TRBJ2-1, with D perhaps TRBD1 (6 bases). This CDR3 spans 15 amino acids. V was pared by 0 bases and J by 2 bases, with 8 bases between. The V gene's germline CDR1 is MNHEY and CDR2 SVGAGI. In DNA, the CDR3 is TGTGCCAGCAGTTACTCTACAGGGCCCTACAATGAGCAGTTCTTC. It yields the protein CASSYSTGPYNEQFF.

This clone was seen only once. This rearrangement joins TRBV9 to TRBJ1-5, with D perhaps TRBD1 (6 bases). The CDR3 loop spans 15 amino acids. From germline, CDR1 is SGDLS and CDR2 YYNGEE. Trimming left V 0 bases short and J 3 bases short, with 10 bases between. The CDR3 coding sequence is TGTGCCAGCAGCGTAGGAGGACAGAACAATCAGCCCCAGCATTTT. Protein product: CASSVGGQNNQPQHF.

Regarding this clone: Within the sample, other DNA sequences also encode this same CDR3. The genes are TRBV4-1 and TRBJ1-1, with D possibly being TRBD1 (6 bases). V lost 1 base, J lost 1 base, and 7 bases lay in between. The germline V gene encodes CDR1 MGHRA and CDR2 YSYEKL. The CDR3 spans 14 residues. CDR3 region: CASSQVTGNTEAFF. In nucleotides, the CDR3 is TGCGCCAGCAGCCAAGTGACAGGGAACACTGAAGCTTTCTTT.

CDR3 nucleotides: TGTGCCAGCAGCCTATTGACAGATACGCAGTATTTT. Its protein product is CASSLLTDTQYF. The chain uses TRBV6-2 or TRBV6-3 and TRBJ2-3; D not certain. Germline-derived CDR1 and CDR2 are MNHEY and SVGEGT. The CDR3 has 12 residues. Trimming took off 6 bases at V and 3 bases at J, with 7 bases between the two ends.

The chain links TRBV6-5 to TRBJ2-6, with D perhaps matching TRBD1 (5 bases). This CDR3 spans 15 amino acids. V lost 2 bases and J lost 3, with 8 bases in between. Germline V gives CDR1 MNHEY, CDR2 SVGAGI. The CDR3 here is CASSYQGVGANVLTF. The CDR3 nucleotides read TGTGCCAGCAGTTACCAAGGGGTTGGGGCCAACGTCCTGACTTTC.

This rearrangement joins TRBV18 to TRBJ2-1; tentatively, D is TRBD2 (5 bases). V was pared by 6 bases and J by 9 bases, with 12 bases between. CDR3 length equals 12 residues. CDR1 is KGHSH and CDR2 is LQKENI in the germline V gene. The CDR3 spells CASSPRSGEQFF. The CDR3 DNA is TGTGCCAGCTCGCCCAGAAGCGGTGAGCAGTTCTTC.

The CDR3, as DNA: TGTGCCAGTAGTACACCTTTGTCGCGGGACACTGAAGCTTTCTTT. It yields the protein CASSTPLSRDTEAFF. The chain couples TRBV19 to TRBJ1-1; D remains unclear. Germline CDR1 and CDR2: LNHDA and SQIVND (reference sequence). The V end was cut by 4 bases, the J end by 3 bases, with 15 bases between. The CDR3 runs 15 residues.